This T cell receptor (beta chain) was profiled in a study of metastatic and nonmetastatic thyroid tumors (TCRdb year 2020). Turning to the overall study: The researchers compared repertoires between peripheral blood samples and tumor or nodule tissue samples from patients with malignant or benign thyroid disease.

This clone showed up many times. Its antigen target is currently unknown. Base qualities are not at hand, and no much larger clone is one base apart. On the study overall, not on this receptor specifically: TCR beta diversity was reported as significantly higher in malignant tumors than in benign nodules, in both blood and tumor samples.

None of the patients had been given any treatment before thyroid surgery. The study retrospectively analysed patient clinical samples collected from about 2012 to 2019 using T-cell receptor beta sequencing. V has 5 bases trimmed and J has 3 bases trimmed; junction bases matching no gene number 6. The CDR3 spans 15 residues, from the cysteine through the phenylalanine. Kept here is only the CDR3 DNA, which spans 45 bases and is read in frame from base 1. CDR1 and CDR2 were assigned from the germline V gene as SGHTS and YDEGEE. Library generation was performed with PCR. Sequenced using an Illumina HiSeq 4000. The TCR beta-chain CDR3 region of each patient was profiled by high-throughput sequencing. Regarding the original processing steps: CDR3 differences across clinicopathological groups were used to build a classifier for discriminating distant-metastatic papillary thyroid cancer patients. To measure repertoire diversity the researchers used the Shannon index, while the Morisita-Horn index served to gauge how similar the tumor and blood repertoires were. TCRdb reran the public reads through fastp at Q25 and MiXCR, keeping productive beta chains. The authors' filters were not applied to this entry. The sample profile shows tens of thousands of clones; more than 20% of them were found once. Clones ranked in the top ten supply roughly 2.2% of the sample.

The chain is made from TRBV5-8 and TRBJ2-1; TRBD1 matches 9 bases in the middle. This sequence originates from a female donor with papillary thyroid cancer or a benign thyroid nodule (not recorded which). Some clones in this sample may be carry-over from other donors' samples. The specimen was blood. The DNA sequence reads TGTGCCAGCAGTCAACAGGGGGCGGGCTACAATGAGCAGTTCTTC. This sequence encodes CASSQQGAGYNEQFF.